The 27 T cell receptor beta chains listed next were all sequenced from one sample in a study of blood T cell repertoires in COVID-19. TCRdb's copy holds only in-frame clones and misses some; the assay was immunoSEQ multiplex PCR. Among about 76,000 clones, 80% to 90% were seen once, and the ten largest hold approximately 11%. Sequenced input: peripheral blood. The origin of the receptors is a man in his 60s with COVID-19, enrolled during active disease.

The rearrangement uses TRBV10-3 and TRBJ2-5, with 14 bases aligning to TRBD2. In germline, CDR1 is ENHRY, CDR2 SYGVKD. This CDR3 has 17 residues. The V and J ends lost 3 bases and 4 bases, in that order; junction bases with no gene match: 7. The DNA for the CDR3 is TGTGCCATCAGTGATAACCGACTAGCGGGAGGGAGAGAGACCCAGTACTTC. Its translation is CAISDNRLAGGRETQYF.

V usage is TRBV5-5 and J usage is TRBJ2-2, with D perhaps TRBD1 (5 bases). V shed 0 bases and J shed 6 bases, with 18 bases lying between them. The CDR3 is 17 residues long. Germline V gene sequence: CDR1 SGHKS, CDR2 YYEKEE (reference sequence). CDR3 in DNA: TGTGCCAGCAGCTTGGTTGCAGGGCTTGGCTCCGCCGGGGAGCTGTTTTTT. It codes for CASSLVAGLGSAGELFF.

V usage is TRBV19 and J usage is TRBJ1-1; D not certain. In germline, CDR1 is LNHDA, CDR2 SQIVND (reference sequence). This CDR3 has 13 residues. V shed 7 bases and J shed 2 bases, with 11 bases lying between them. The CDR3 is CASMPNSNTEAFF. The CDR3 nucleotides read TGTGCCAGTATGCCGAACAGTAACACTGAAGCTTTCTTT.

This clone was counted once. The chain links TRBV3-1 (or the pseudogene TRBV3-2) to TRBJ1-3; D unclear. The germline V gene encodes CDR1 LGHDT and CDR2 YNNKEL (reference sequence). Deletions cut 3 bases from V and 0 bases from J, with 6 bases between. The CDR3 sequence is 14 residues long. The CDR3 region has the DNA TGTGCCAGCAGCCATACGGTCTCTGGAAACACCATATATTTT. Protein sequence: CASSHTVSGNTIYF.

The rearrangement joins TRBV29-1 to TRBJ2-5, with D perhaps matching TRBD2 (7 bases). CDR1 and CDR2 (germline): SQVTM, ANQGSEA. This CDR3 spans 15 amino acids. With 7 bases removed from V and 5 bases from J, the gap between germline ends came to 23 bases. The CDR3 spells CSAGGAWGVLETQYF. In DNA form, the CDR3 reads TGCAGCGCGGGGGGCGCATGGGGCGTGTTGGAGACCCAGTACTTC. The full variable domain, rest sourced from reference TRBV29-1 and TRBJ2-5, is SAVISQKPSRDICQRGTSLTIQCQVDSQVTMMFWYRQQPGQSLTLIATANQGSEATYESGFVIDKFPISRPNLTFSTLTVSNMSPEDSSIYLCSAGGAWGVLETQYFGPGTRLLVL.

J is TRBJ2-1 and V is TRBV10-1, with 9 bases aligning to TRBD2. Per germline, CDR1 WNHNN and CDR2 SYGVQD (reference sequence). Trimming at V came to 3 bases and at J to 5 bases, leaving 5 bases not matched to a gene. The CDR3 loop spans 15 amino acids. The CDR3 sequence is CASSERTSDDNEQFF. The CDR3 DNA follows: TGCGCCAGCAGTGAACGGACTAGCGACGACAATGAGCAGTTCTTC.

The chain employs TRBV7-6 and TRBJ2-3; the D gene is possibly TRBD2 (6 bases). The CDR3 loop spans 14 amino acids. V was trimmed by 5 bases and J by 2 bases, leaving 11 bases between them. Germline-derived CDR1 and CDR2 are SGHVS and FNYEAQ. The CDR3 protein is CASSAGTYTDTQYF. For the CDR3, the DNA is TGTGCCAGCAGCGCCGGGACTTACACAGATACGCAGTATTTT. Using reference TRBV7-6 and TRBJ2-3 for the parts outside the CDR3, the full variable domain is GAGVSQSPRYKVTKRGQDVALRCDPISGHVSLYWYRQALGQGPEFLTYFNYEAQQDKSGLPNDRFSAERPEGSISTLTIQRTEQRDSAMYRCASSAGTYTDTQYFGPGTRLTVL.

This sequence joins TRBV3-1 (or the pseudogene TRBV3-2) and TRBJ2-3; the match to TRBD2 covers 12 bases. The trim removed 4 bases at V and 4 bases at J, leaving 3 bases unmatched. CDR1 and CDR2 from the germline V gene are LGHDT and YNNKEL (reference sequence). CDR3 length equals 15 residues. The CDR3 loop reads CASSPRLAGADTQYF. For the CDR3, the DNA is TGTGCCAGCAGCCCTCGACTAGCGGGGGCAGATACGCAGTATTTT.

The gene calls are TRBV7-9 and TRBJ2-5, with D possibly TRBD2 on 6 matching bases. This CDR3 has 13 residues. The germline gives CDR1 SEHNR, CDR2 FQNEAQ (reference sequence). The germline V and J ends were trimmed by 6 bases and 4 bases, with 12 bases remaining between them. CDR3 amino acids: CASSPTRGETQYF. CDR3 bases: TGTGCCAGCAGTCCTACGCGGGGAGAGACCCAGTACTTC. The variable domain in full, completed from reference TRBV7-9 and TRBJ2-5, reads DTGVSQNPRHKITKRGQNVTFRCDPISEHNRLYWYRQTLGQGPEFLTYFQNEAQLEKSRLLSDRFSAERPKGSFSTLEIQRTEQGDSAMYLCASSPTRGETQYFGPGTRLLVL.

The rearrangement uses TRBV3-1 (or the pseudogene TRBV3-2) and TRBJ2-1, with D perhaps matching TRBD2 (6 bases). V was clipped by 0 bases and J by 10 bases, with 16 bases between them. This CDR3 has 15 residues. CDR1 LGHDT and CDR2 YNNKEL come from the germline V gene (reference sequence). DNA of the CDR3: TGTGCCAGCAGCCAAGATAGGACTACGGCAGGGGAGCAGTTCTTC. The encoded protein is CASSQDRTTAGEQFF.

The CDR3 DNA reads TGTGCCAGCCAGGTGCAGGGGGCGAACACCGGGGAGCTGTTTTTT. It encodes CASQVQGANTGELFF. The gene calls are TRBV6-5 and TRBJ2-2; 7 bases map to TRBD1. With V trimmed by 8 bases and J by 0 bases, 6 bases remained unmatched. The CDR3 has 15 amino acids. Germline V gene sequence: CDR1 MNHEY, CDR2 SVGAGI.

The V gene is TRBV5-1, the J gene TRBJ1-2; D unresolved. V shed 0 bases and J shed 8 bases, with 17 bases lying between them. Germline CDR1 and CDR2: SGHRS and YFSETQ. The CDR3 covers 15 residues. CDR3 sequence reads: CASSLEPGRVGGYTF. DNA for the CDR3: TGCGCCAGCAGCTTGGAACCCGGGAGGGTCGGAGGCTACACCTTC.

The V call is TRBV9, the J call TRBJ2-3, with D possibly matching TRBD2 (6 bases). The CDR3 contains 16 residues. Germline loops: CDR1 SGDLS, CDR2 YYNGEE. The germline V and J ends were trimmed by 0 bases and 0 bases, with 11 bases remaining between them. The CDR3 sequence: CASSVVRDSSTDTQYF. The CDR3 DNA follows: TGTGCCAGCAGCGTAGTCCGGGACTCAAGCACAGATACGCAGTATTTT.

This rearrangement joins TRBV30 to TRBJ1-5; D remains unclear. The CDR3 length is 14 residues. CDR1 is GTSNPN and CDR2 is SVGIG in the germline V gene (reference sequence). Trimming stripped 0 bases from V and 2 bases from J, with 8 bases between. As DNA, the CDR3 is TGTGCCTGGAGTGTACTGGGCGGCAATCAGCCCCAGCATTTT. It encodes CAWSVLGGNQPQHF.

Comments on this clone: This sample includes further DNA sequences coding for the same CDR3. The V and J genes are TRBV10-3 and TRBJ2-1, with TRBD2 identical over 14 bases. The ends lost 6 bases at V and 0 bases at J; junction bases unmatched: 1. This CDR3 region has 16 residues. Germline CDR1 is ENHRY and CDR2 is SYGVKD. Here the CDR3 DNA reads TGTGCCATCAGGGGGACTAGCGGGAGCTCCTACAATGAGCAGTTCTTC. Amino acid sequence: CAIRGTSGSSYNEQFF.

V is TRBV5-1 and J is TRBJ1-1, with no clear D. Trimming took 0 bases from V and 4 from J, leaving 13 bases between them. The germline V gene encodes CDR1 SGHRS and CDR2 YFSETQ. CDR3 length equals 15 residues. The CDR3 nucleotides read TGCGCCAGCAGCTTGGAGTCGGTTGGTACCACTGAAGCTTTCTTT. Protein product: CASSLESVGTTEAFF.

In DNA form, the CDR3 reads TGTGCCAGCTCACCAGGCCCTAGCAATCAGCCCCAGCATTTT. Its translation: CASSPGPSNQPQHF. V and J are TRBV18 and TRBJ1-5; D not certain. The V gene lost 2 bases and the J gene lost 0 bases, with 5 bases spanning the gap. The CDR3 is made up of 14 amino acids. Germline V lookup: CDR1 KGHSH, CDR2 LQKENI.

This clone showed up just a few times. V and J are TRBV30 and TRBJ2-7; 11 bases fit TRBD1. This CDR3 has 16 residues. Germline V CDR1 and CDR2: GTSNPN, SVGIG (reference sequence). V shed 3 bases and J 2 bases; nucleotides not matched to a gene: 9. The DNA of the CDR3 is TGTGCCTGGAGCTCTCCCGGGACAGGGGGGACCTACGAGCAGTACTTC. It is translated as CAWSSPGTGGTYEQYF.

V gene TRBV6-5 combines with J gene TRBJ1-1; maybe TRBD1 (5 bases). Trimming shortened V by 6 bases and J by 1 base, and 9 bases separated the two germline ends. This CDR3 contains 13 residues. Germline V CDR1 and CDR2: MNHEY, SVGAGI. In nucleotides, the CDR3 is TGTGCCAGCAGCGTGGGGCCGAACACTGAAGCTTTCTTT. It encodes CASSVGPNTEAFF.

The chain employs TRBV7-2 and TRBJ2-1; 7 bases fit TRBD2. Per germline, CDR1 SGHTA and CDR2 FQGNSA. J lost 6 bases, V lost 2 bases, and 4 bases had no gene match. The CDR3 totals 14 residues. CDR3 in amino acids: CASSLTGLVNEQFF. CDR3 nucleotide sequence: TGTGCCAGCAGCTTAACCGGACTAGTCAATGAGCAGTTCTTC.

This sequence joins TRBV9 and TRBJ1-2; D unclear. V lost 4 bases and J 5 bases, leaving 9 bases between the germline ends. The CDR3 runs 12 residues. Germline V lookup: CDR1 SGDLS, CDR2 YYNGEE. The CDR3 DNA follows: TGTGCCAGCAGCTCCCAGTCTTATGGCTACACCTTC. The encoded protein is CASSSQSYGYTF.

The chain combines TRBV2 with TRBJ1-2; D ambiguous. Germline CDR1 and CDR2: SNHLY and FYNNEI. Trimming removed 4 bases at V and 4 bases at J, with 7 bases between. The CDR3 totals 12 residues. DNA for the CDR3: TGTGCCAGCAGTGGAGAGAGCTATGGCTACACCTTC. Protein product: CASSGESYGYTF.

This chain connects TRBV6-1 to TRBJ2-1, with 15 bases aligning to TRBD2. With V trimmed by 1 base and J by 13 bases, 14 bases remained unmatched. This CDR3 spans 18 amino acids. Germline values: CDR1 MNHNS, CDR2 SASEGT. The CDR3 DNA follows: TGTGCCAGCAGTGAAGTCCCTCCCGGGACTAGCGGGAGGATATCTCAGTTCTTC. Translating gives CASSEVPPGTSGRISQFF.

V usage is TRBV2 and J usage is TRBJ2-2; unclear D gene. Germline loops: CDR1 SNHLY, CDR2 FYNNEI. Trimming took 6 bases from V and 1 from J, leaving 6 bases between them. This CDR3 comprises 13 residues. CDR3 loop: CASSRQNTGELFF. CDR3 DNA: TGTGCCAGCAGCAGACAGAACACCGGGGAGCTGTTTTTT.

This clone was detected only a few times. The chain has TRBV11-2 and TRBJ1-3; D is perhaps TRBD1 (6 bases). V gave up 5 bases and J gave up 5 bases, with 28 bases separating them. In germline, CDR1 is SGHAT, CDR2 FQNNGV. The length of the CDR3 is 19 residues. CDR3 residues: CASSASISTGTRERNTIYF. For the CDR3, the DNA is TGTGCCAGCAGCGCTTCAATCTCCACCGGGACAAGGGAGAGAAACACCATATATTTT.

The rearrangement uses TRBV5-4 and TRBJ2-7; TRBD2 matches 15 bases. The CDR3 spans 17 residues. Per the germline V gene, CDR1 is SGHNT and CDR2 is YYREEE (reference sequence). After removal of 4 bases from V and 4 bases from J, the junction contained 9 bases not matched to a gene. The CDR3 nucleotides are TGTGCCAGCAGCATATGGGGCGGGACTAGCGGGAGGTACGAGCAGTACTTC. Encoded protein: CASSIWGGTSGRYEQYF.

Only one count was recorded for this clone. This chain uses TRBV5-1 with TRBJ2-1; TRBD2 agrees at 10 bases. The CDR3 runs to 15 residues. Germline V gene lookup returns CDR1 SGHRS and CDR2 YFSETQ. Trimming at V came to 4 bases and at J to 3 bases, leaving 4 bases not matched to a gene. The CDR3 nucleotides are TGCGCCAGCAGCAAATCTAGCGGGAGCTACAATGAGCAGTTCTTC. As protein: CASSKSSGSYNEQFF.